A single sample is the source of the 16 T cell receptor beta chains below, sequenced in a study of cytomegalovirus exposure and HLA in healthy donors. Researchers ran the PCR with 60 Vbeta and 13 Jbeta primers. Profiled with immunoSEQ multiplex PCR; TCRdb holds only in-frame clones, not every one. The profile shows 55,000 to 80,000 clones, about 69% of them singletons. Sequencing input: PBMCs. Receptor source: a woman aged 25 to 45 in good health and CMV-seronegative.

This clone has only a few counts. The rearrangement links TRBV28 to TRBJ2-4; D is perhaps TRBD2 (6 bases). The V gene lost 2 bases and the J gene lost 1 base, with 12 bases spanning the gap. The CDR3 is made up of 16 amino acids. Germline V gene lookup returns CDR1 MDHEN and CDR2 SYDVKM. CDR3 sequence: CASSLAGSNAKNIQYF. In nucleotides, the CDR3 is TGTGCCAGCAGTTTAGCCGGGAGCAACGCCAAAAACATTCAGTACTTC.

The chain links TRBV2 to TRBJ1-1, with D possibly matching TRBD1 (5 bases). Germline assignment: CDR1 SNHLY and CDR2 FYNNEI. The CDR3 has 12 residues. V lost 6 bases to trimming and J lost 5 bases, with 10 bases between them. The CDR3 DNA is TGTGCCAGCAGCGGCCGGGGGACTGAAGCTTTCTTT. This sequence encodes CASSGRGTEAFF.

This clone is a singleton in its sample. The chain links TRBV18 to TRBJ2-3, with D tentatively TRBD1 (6 bases). This CDR3 has 16 residues. Germline V gene data show CDR1 as KGHSH and CDR2 as LQKENI. V dropped 2 bases and J dropped 0 bases, with 12 bases sitting between them. DNA for the CDR3: TGTGCCAGCTCACCATTAAGCGGACAGAGCACAGATACGCAGTATTTT. Encoded protein: CASSPLSGQSTDTQYF. The full variable domain, completed using reference TRBV18 and TRBJ2-3, is NAGVMQNPRHLVRRRGQEARLRCSPMKGHSHVYWYRQLPEEGLKFMVYLQKENIIDESGMPKERFSAEFPKEGPSILRIQQVVRGDSAAYFCASSPLSGQSTDTQYFGPGTRLTVL.

The V and J genes are TRBV7-2 and TRBJ2-7, with 10 positions matching TRBD2. With V trimmed by 5 bases and J by 3 bases, 7 bases remained unmatched. The germline V gene has CDR1 SGHTA and CDR2 FQGNSA. The CDR3 has 15 amino acids. For the CDR3, the DNA is TGTGCCAGCAGCCTCGGGGCTAGCGGGAGCTACGAGCAGTACGTC. Its protein is CASSLGASGSYEQYV.

This chain links TRBV10-3 with TRBJ2-2; 9 positions agree with TRBD1. There are 15 residues in the CDR3. Germline-derived CDR1 and CDR2 are ENHRY and SYGVKD. The ends lost 6 bases at V and 7 bases at J; junction bases unmatched: 9. CDR3 coding DNA: TGTGCCATCAGGGGGACAGGGCTGGAGAACGGGGAGCTGTTTTTT. Its protein product is CAIRGTGLENGELFF.

This chain links TRBV7-2 with TRBJ1-2; D may be TRBD1 (6 bases). The CDR3 loop spans 16 amino acids. The V gene's germline CDR1 is SGHTA and CDR2 FQGNSA. The V end lost 1 base, the J end lost 4 bases, and 16 bases lay between the germline ends. The CDR3 here is CASSLGGQGMAYGYTF. The CDR3 DNA reads as TGTGCCAGCAGCTTAGGCGGTCAGGGGATGGCCTATGGCTACACCTTC. Filled out from reference TRBV7-2 and TRBJ1-2, the complete variable domain reads GAGVSQSPSNKVTEKGKDVELRCDPISGHTALYWYRQSLGQGLEFLIYFQGNSAPDKSGLPSDRFSAERTGGSVSTLTIQRTQQEDSAVYLCASSLGGQGMAYGYTFGSGTRLTVV.

To note about this clone: One end of the junction is discordant with germline, which a read error may explain. Other DNA sequences within the sample encode an identical CDR3. This sequence joins TRBV5-8 and TRBJ1-5, with D perhaps matching TRBD1 (5 bases). The germline V gene has CDR1 SGHTS and CDR2 YDEGEE. The CDR3 contains 13 residues. The CDR3 DNA follows: TGCGCCAGCAGCTTGCGGGGGGATCAGCCCCAGCATTTT. It codes for CASSLRGDQPQHF.

V is TRBV14 and J is TRBJ2-3; D is unclear. The CDR3 is 13 amino acids. Germline V lookup: CDR1 SGHDN, CDR2 FVKESK. V dropped 5 bases and J dropped 0 bases, with 6 bases sitting between them. The CDR3 nucleotides read TGTGCCAGCAGCGAGACTAGCACAGATACGCAGTATTTT. Its translation is CASSETSTDTQYF.

This chain joins TRBV28 and TRBJ1-1; D gene unclear. Germline CDR1 MDHEN, CDR2 SYDVKM. The CDR3 covers 15 residues. Trimming cost V 6 bases and J 1 base, with 15 bases left between them. The CDR3 nucleotides read TGTGCCAGCAGAAGAGCGTGGGTCAGGAACACTGAAGCTTTCTTT. Protein sequence: CASRRAWVRNTEAFF.

This clone came up a few times. The chain employs TRBV13 and TRBJ1-2; 8 bases map to TRBD1. V lost 4 bases, J lost 3 bases, and 1 base stayed unmatched. Germline V gene lookup returns CDR1 PRHDT and CDR2 FYEKMQ (reference sequence). This CDR3 region has 13 residues. CDR3 bases: TGTGCCAGCAGCTCGACAGGGGACTATGGCTACACCTTC. Protein: CASSSTGDYGYTF.

The chain carries TRBV2 and TRBJ2-3; 11 bases are shared with TRBD2. This CDR3 region has 16 residues. V trimming: 5 bases; J trimming: 0 bases; junction bases outside the gene matches: 4. From germline, CDR1 is SNHLY and CDR2 FYNNEI. The DNA of the CDR3 is TGTGCCAGCAGTCCTTGGACTAGCGGGAGCACAGATACGCAGTATTTT. Translated: CASSPWTSGSTDTQYF. The whole variable domain, remainder taken from reference TRBV2 and TRBJ2-3, is EPEVTQTPSHQVTQMGQEVILRCVPISNHLYFYWYRQILGQKVEFLVSFYNNEISEKSEIFDDQFSVERPDGSNFTLKIRSTKLEDSAMYFCASSPWTSGSTDTQYFGPGTRLTVL.

Concerning this clone itself: Within the sample, other DNA sequences also encode this same CDR3. The rearrangement joins TRBV9 to TRBJ2-1; a weak D match, TRBD1 (6 bases). Trimming cost V 3 bases and J 7 bases, with 14 bases left between them. CDR1 is SGDLS and CDR2 is YYNGEE in the germline V gene. This CDR3 is built from 14 residues. This chain's CDR3 is CASSARDIVNEQFF. CDR3 in DNA: TGTGCCAGCAGCGCCCGGGACATAGTTAATGAGCAGTTCTTC.

The chain couples TRBV6-5 to TRBJ2-7, with D possibly being TRBD2 (5 bases). Germline V gene data show CDR1 as MNHEY and CDR2 as SVGAGI. The V and J ends lost 10 bases and 4 bases respectively, with 14 bases between them. The CDR3 has 12 residues. The CDR3 protein is CATRTGLYEQYF. As DNA, the CDR3 is TGTGCCACGAGGACTGGGCTTTACGAGCAGTACTTC.

Comments on this clone: At one end the junction does not follow the germline gene, possibly because of a read error. This chain joins TRBV28 and TRBJ1-1; D possibly corresponds to TRBD1 (6 bases). Germline CDR1 reads MDHEN; CDR2 reads SYDVKM. The CDR3 is 14 amino acids. The chain's CDR3 is CASSFGPTGFEAFF. The CDR3 region has the DNA TGTGCCAGCAGTTTCGGGCCCACAGGGTTTGAAGCTTTTTTT.

The chain links TRBV6-5 to TRBJ2-1; the D gene is possibly TRBD1 (6 bases). This CDR3 region has 15 residues. Trimming stripped 5 bases from V and 3 bases from J, with 14 bases between. Looked up from germline, CDR1 is MNHEY and CDR2 is SVGAGI. The CDR3 is CASSTQGYGYNEQFF. CDR3 in DNA: TGTGCCAGCAGTACCCAGGGGTACGGCTACAATGAGCAGTTCTTC.

This chain connects TRBV30 to TRBJ1-2, with no clear D. The CDR3 is 16 amino acids. Germline CDR1 reads GTSNPN; CDR2 reads SVGIG (reference sequence). Trimming removed 2 bases from V and 5 bases from J, with 21 bases in between. The CDR3 coding sequence is TGTGCCTGGAGTACCATTCTTGTGAAAAGAGAGTATGGCTACACCTTC. The encoded protein is CAWSTILVKREYGYTF.